These 6 T cell receptor beta chains were all obtained from the same sample, sequenced in a study of blood T cell repertoires in COVID-19. Produced via immunoSEQ multiplex PCR; TCRdb's table is partial and in-frame only. The sample consists of around 700,000 clones, 85% to 90% of them appearing once. The sample consisted of peripheral blood. The origin of the receptors is a woman in her late teens or twenties with acute or convalescent COVID-19.

The J gene is TRBJ2-7, the V gene TRBV10-3; 10 positions match TRBD1. V shed 4 bases, J shed 6 bases, and the junction held 3 bases outside the gene matches. The CDR3 extends over 13 amino acids. CDR1 ENHRY and CDR2 SYGVKD come from the germline V gene. CDR3 coding DNA: TGTGCCATCAGTGCGGGACAGGGGAGCGAGCAGTACTTC. Translating gives CAISAGQGSEQYF.

The chain recombines TRBV14 with TRBJ2-3, with D possibly matching TRBD2 (6 bases). Looked up from germline, CDR1 is SGHDN and CDR2 is FVKESK. Trimming shortened V by 4 bases and J by 2 bases, and 10 bases separated the two germline ends. The CDR3 covers 14 residues. CDR3 loop: CASSRAGFTDTQYF. In nucleotides, the CDR3 is TGTGCCAGCAGCCGGGCGGGGTTCACAGATACGCAGTATTTT.

V usage is TRBV3-1 (or the pseudogene TRBV3-2) and J usage is TRBJ2-1; unclear D gene. The CDR3 is 11 amino acids. CDR1 is LGHDT and CDR2 is YNNKEL in the germline V gene (reference sequence). V lost 3 bases and J 8 bases, leaving 5 bases between the germline ends. The CDR3 protein is CASSHPDEQFF. The CDR3 DNA is TGTGCCAGCAGCCATCCCGATGAGCAGTTCTTC.

This clone was seen a few times. The CDR3 loop is CASREISGDGNEKLFF. The CDR3 DNA sequence: TGTGCCAGCAGAGAGATATCGGGGGACGGGAATGAAAAACTGTTTTTT. The gene calls are TRBV7-9 and TRBJ1-4, with D possibly TRBD1 on 5 matching bases. The CDR3 covers 16 residues. Trimming stripped 6 bases from V and 5 bases from J, with 19 bases between. Germline assignment: CDR1 SEHNR and CDR2 FQNEAQ (reference sequence).

This clone was seen more than once but under ten times. The chain carries TRBV3-1 (or the pseudogene TRBV3-2) and TRBJ1-1; D unclear. Trimming removed 5 bases from V and 3 bases from J, with 16 bases in between. The CDR3 is 15 amino acids. The germline CDR1 and CDR2 sequences are LGHDT and YNNKEL (reference sequence). CDR3 loop: CASSETTEVHTEAFF. In nucleotides, the CDR3 is TGTGCCAGCAGCGAAACGACCGAGGTTCACACTGAAGCTTTCTTT.

The J gene is TRBJ1-2, the V gene TRBV24-1; 7 nucleotides align to TRBD1. The V segment lost 8 bases and the J segment 4 bases; nucleotides outside the gene matches: 6. The CDR3 has 13 amino acids. Germline CDR1 KGHDR, CDR2 SFDVKD. The CDR3 DNA sequence: TGTGCCACCACCCAGGGGGTTGGCTATGGCTACACCTTC. This encodes CATTQGVGYGYTF.